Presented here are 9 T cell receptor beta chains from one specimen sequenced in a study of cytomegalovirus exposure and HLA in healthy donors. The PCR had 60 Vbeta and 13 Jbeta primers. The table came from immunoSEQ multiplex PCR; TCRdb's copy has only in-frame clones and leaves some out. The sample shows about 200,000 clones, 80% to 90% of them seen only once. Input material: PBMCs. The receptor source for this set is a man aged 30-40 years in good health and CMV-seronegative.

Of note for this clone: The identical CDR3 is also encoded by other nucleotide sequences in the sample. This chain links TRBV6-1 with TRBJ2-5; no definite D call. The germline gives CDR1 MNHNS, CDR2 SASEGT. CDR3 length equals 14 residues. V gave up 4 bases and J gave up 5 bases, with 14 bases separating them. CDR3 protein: CASSARYVGETQYF. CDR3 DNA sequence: TGTGCCAGCAGTGCCCGTTACGTCGGGGAGACCCAGTACTTC.

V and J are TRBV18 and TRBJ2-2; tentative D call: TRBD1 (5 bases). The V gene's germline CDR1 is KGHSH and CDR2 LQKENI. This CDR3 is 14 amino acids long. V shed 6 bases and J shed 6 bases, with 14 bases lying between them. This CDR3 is CASSFGQGSGELFF. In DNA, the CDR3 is TGTGCCAGCTCCTTCGGCCAGGGATCCGGGGAGCTGTTTTTT.

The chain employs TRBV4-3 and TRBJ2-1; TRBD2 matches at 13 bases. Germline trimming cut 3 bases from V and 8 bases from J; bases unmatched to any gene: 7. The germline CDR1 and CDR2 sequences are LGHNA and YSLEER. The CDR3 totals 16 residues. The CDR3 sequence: CASSQELAGGPDEQFF. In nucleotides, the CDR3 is TGCGCCAGCAGCCAGGAACTAGCGGGGGGGCCCGATGAGCAGTTCTTC.

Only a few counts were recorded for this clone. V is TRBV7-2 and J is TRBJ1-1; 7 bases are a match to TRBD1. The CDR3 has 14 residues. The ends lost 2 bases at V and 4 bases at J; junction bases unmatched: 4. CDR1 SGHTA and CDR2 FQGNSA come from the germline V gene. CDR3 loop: CASSLRRDSTEAFF. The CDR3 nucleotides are TGTGCCAGCAGCTTAAGGCGGGACAGCACTGAAGCTTTCTTT.

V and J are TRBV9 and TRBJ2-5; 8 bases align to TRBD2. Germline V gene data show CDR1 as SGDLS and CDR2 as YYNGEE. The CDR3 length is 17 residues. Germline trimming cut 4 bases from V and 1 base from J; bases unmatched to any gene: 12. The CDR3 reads CASSFRVAGGPQETQYF. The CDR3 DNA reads TGTGCCAGCAGCTTCCGCGTGGCGGGGGGCCCCCAAGAGACCCAGTACTTC.

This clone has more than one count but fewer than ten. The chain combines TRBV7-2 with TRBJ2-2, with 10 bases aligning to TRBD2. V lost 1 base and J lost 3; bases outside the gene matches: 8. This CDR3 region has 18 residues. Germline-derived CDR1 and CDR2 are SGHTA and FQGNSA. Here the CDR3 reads CASSLEASGRLDTGELFF. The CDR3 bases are TGTGCCAGCAGCTTAGAGGCTAGCGGGAGATTGGACACCGGGGAGCTGTTTTTT.

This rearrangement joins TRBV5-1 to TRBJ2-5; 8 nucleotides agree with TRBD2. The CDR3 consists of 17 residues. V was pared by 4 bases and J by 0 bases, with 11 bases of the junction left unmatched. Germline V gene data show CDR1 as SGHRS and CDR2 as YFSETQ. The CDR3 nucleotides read TGCGCCAGCAGCACCGGACTAGCTCGGCGGGACCAAGAGACCCAGTACTTC. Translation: CASSTGLARRDQETQYF. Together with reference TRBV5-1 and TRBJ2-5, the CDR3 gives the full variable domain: KAGVTQTPRYLIKTRGQQVTLSCSPISGHRSVSWYQQTPGQGLQFLFEYFSETQRNKGNFPGRFSGRQFSNSRSEMNVSTLELGDSALYLCASSTGLARRDQETQYFGPGTRLLVL.

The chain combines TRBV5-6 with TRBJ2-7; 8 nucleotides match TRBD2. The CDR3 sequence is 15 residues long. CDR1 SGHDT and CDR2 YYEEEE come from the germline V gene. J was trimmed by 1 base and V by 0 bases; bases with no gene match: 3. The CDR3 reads CASSLGASGSYEQYF. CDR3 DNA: TGTGCCAGCAGCTTGGGTGCTAGCGGGTCCTACGAGCAGTACTTC.

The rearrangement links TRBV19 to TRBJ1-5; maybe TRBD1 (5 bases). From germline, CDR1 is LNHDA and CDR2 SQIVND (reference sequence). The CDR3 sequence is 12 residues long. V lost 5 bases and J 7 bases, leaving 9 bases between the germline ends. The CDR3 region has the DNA TGTGCCAGTAGTCAGGGTTCCCAGCCCCAGCATTTT. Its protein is CASSQGSQPQHF.